These 29 T cell receptor beta chains were sequenced from one sample in a study of sequential checkpoint blockade in melanoma. Profiled with immunoSEQ multiplex PCR; TCRdb holds only in-frame clones, not every one. The table lists roughly 14,000 clones, over 75% of them singletons. Treatment meaning: randomized to nivolumab then ipilimumab (arm A) or the reverse (arm B). The input for sequencing was CD8+ T cells sorted from blood (inferred from file names), taken from a patient given nivolumab and ipilimumab in sequence. These receptors came from a human donor with melanoma.

In this sample, this clone turned up once. The chain joins TRBV14 to TRBJ2-7; perhaps TRBD2 as D (6 bases). V shed 0 bases and J shed 1 base, with 22 bases lying between them. The CDR3 runs 19 residues. Per germline, CDR1 SGHDN and CDR2 FVKESK. The CDR3 DNA reads as TGTGCCAGCAGCCAAGATTTAATAATGGAACTAGCTGGTTCCTACGAGCAGTACTTC. As protein: CASSQDLIMELAGSYEQYF.

This clone has just a few counts. The chain employs TRBV14 and TRBJ2-7; weak D call: TRBD1 (5 bases). V was shortened by 2 bases and J by 3 bases, with 14 bases between the two germline ends. From germline, CDR1 is SGHDN and CDR2 FVKESK. The CDR3 runs to 15 residues. The CDR3 spells CASSQFVTVDYEQYF. DNA of the CDR3: TGTGCCAGCAGCCAATTTGTGACAGTAGACTACGAGCAGTACTTC.

This clone has just one count. This rearrangement joins TRBV11-2 to TRBJ1-1, with D hard to call. Germline CDR1 is SGHAT and CDR2 is FQNNGV. The CDR3 sequence is 15 residues long. V was trimmed by 2 bases and J by 3 bases, leaving 13 bases between them. Here the CDR3 DNA reads TGTGCCAGCAGCTTACCCACCGGAGCGTACACTGAAGCTTTCTTT. Translated, it gives CASSLPTGAYTEAFF.

Remarks on this clone: A read error may account for a junction end that differs from germline. The J gene is TRBJ2-1, the V gene TRBV27; 9 bases align to TRBD2. The CDR3 loop spans 16 amino acids. CDR1 MNHEY and CDR2 SMNVEV come from the germline V gene (reference sequence). The CDR3 region is CASSLSGTSTYNEQFF. CDR3 DNA sequence: TGTGCCAGCAGTCTATCCGGGACTAGCACCTACAATGAGCAGTTCTTC.

The chain couples TRBV5-1 to TRBJ2-7, with a possible D match to TRBD1 (5 bases). Per germline, CDR1 SGHRS and CDR2 YFSETQ. The V end lost 7 bases, the J end lost 2 bases, and 10 bases lay between the germline ends. This CDR3 contains 12 residues. The CDR3 DNA reads as TGCGCCAGCGGGGCAGTCGCCTACGAGCAGTACTTC. Its protein is CASGAVAYEQYF.

This chain uses TRBV19 with TRBJ2-5, with a weak D call TRBD2 (6 bases). The end of the DNA is better explained by TRBJ2-7, so the J call may be wrong. The CDR3 is 14 residues long. Germline V CDR1 and CDR2: LNHDA, SQIVND (reference sequence). CDR3: CASSIQFGTPEQYF. The CDR3 DNA sequence: TGTGCCAGTAGTATTCAGTTCGGGACTCCCGAGCAGTACTTC.

The rearrangement uses TRBV9 and TRBJ1-2, with D perhaps matching TRBD1 (6 bases). Germline V gene sequence: CDR1 SGDLS, CDR2 YYNGEE. Trimming left V 0 bases short and J 1 base short, with 10 bases between. The CDR3 totals 15 residues. The CDR3 loop reads CASSVVGTINYGYTF. Here the CDR3 DNA reads TGTGCCAGCAGCGTAGTCGGGACAATTAACTATGGCTACACCTTC.

This sequence joins TRBV6-4 and TRBJ2-3; 9 bases are a match to TRBD2. Trimming cost V 0 bases and J 2 bases; bases outside gene matches: 6. The germline gives CDR1 MRHNA, CDR2 SNTAGT. CDR3 size: 17 residues. The CDR3 nucleotides read TGTGCCAGCAGTGACTCGATCGCGGGGGGGCCCACAGATACGCAGTATTTT. It translates to CASSDSIAGGPTDTQYF.

Concerning this clone itself: Other DNA sequences in the sample encode the same CDR3. V and J are TRBV9 and TRBJ2-7; D is perhaps TRBD2 (6 bases). CDR1 is SGDLS and CDR2 is YYNGEE in the germline V gene. V lost 0 bases and J 2 bases, leaving 12 bases between the germline ends. The CDR3 consists of 15 residues. The CDR3 DNA reads as TGTGCCAGCAGCGTAGCTAGTAGCGGTACCTACGAGCAGTACTTC. Encoded protein: CASSVASSGTYEQYF.

This chain uses TRBV9 with TRBJ2-5, with 15 bases fitting TRBD2. The CDR3 is 16 amino acids. From germline, CDR1 is SGDLS and CDR2 YYNGEE. With 3 bases clipped from V and 5 bases from J, the junction kept 5 bases outside the gene matches. CDR3: CASSAGLAGGRETQYF. CDR3 sequence (DNA): TGTGCCAGCAGCGCTGGACTAGCGGGGGGGCGGGAGACCCAGTACTTC.

The chain couples TRBV7-9 to TRBJ2-2; D perhaps matches TRBD1 (5 bases). Germline loops: CDR1 SEHNR, CDR2 FQNEAQ (reference sequence). Trimming shortened V by 0 bases and J by 6 bases, and 8 bases separated the two germline ends. The CDR3 runs 14 residues. The chain's CDR3 is CASSLARDAGELFF. The CDR3 DNA is TGTGCCAGCAGCTTAGCCAGGGATGCCGGGGAGCTGTTTTTT.

The V call is TRBV4-3, the J call TRBJ2-5; TRBD1 agrees at 12 bases. Germline assignment: CDR1 LGHNA and CDR2 YSLEER. CDR3 length: 17 amino acids. V dropped 0 bases and J dropped 8; count of bases not matched to a gene: 10. This CDR3 reads CASSQDWVGTGGRTQYF. The CDR3 DNA follows: TGCGCCAGCAGCCAAGATTGGGTCGGGACAGGGGGCCGTACCCAGTACTTC.

The chain recombines TRBV29-1 with TRBJ1-2, with D possibly TRBD1 on 6 matching bases. The CDR3 totals 14 residues. Trimming cost V 4 bases and J 7 bases, with 19 bases left between them. The germline V gene has CDR1 SQVTM and CDR2 ANQGSEA. CDR3 bases: TGCAGCGTTGGTGGGGGGGCGCCTCTATTTGGCTACACCTTC. Its translation: CSVGGGAPLFGYTF.

This clone was detected only a few times. V gene TRBV10-3 combines with J gene TRBJ2-7, with 9 bases that match TRBD1. Germline loops: CDR1 ENHRY, CDR2 SYGVKD. This CDR3 has 16 amino acids. V lost 4 bases and J lost 2; bases outside the gene matches: 9. CDR3 loop: CAISAGGQGKTYEQYF. The CDR3 DNA reads as TGTGCCATCAGTGCGGGAGGACAGGGGAAGACCTACGAGCAGTACTTC.

The V call is TRBV7-9, the J call TRBJ2-7; perhaps TRBD2 as D (5 bases). The V gene lost 3 bases and the J gene lost 2 bases, with 11 bases spanning the gap. Germline V CDR1 and CDR2: SEHNR, FQNEAQ (reference sequence). This CDR3 has 14 residues. The CDR3 sequence is CASSFLEGTYEQYF. In nucleotides, the CDR3 is TGTGCCAGCAGCTTTTTAGAGGGAACCTACGAGCAGTACTTC.

V gene TRBV4-3 combines with J gene TRBJ2-7; perhaps TRBD1 as D (5 bases). V lost 0 bases, J lost 7 bases, and 16 bases lay in between. The CDR3 runs 15 residues. CDR1 and CDR2 (germline): LGHNA, YSLEER. CDR3 residues: CASSQEWSRAEEQYF. The CDR3 DNA sequence: TGCGCCAGCAGCCAAGAATGGTCCAGGGCGGAGGAGCAGTACTTC.

The rearrangement uses TRBV30 and TRBJ1-2, with D unclear. V was pared by 0 bases and J by 6 bases, with 11 bases between. The CDR3 contains 13 residues. Per germline, CDR1 GTSNPN and CDR2 SVGIG (reference sequence). The CDR3 loop is CAWSVSYGDGYTF. In DNA, the CDR3 is TGTGCCTGGAGTGTATCCTACGGGGATGGCTACACCTTC.

The chain employs TRBV9 and TRBJ2-1; no clear D. Germline V CDR1 and CDR2: SGDLS, YYNGEE. CDR3 length: 16 amino acids. V was trimmed by 0 bases and J by 5 bases, leaving 15 bases between them. The CDR3 loop is CASSVVESPPNNEQFF. CDR3 DNA sequence: TGTGCCAGCAGCGTAGTGGAGAGCCCACCCAACAATGAGCAGTTCTTC.

V and J are TRBV2 and TRBJ2-7; possible D gene TRBD2, 6 bases. The CDR3 consists of 15 residues. The V end was cut by 3 bases, the J end by 0 bases, with 12 bases between. Germline V gives CDR1 SNHLY, CDR2 FYNNEI. As DNA, the CDR3 is TGTGCCAGCAGTGAGCTGGGCGGGGCCTCCTACGAGCAGTACTTC. This translates into CASSELGGASYEQYF.

The V and J genes are TRBV23-1 and TRBJ2-3; D is unresolved. TRBV23-1 counts as an open reading frame of uncertain function. The CDR3 runs 17 residues. V was cut by 4 bases and J by 4 bases, with 21 bases left in between. CDR3: CASSRNPSTYGPDTQYF. The CDR3, as DNA: TGCGCCAGCAGTCGAAATCCCAGTACGTATGGCCCAGATACGCAGTATTTT.

The rearrangement links TRBV30 to TRBJ1-1, with D maybe TRBD1 (5 bases). Trimming took 0 bases from V and 1 from J, leaving 9 bases between them. Per germline, CDR1 GTSNPN and CDR2 SVGIG (reference sequence). The CDR3 length is 14 residues. This CDR3 reads CAWSVQGWNTEAFF. The CDR3, as DNA: TGTGCCTGGAGTGTTCAGGGATGGAACACTGAAGCTTTCTTT.

The V and J genes are TRBV28 and TRBJ1-2, with a tentative D call TRBD1 (6 bases). CDR1 and CDR2 from the germline V gene are MDHEN and SYDVKM. The V gene lost 5 bases and the J gene lost 7 bases, with 14 bases spanning the gap. This CDR3 has 13 amino acids. DNA for the CDR3: TGTGCCAGCAGTATACAGGGTGTCTCTGGCTACACCTTC. It translates to CASSIQGVSGYTF.

The chain uses TRBV28 and TRBJ2-7, with TRBD1 identical over 9 bases. The CDR3 covers 15 residues. Per the germline V gene, CDR1 is MDHEN and CDR2 is SYDVKM. V lost 3 bases to trimming and J lost 2 bases; unmatched junction nucleotides: 5. The DNA of the CDR3 is TGTGCCAGCAGTTTTCCGGGACAGGGCGCCTACGAGCAGTACTTC. This sequence encodes CASSFPGQGAYEQYF.

V usage is TRBV27 and J usage is TRBJ2-1, with D hard to call. Looked up from germline, CDR1 is MNHEY and CDR2 is SMNVEV (reference sequence). V was trimmed by 3 bases and J by 2 bases, leaving 11 bases between them. This CDR3 has 15 residues. CDR3 sequence: CASSLGGSAYNEQFF. The CDR3 DNA sequence: TGTGCCAGCAGTTTGGGTGGAAGCGCCTACAATGAGCAGTTCTTC.

A single count supports this clone. The chain couples TRBV4-1 to TRBJ2-3; D remains ambiguous. The germline gives CDR1 MGHRA, CDR2 YSYEKL. This CDR3 is 14 amino acids long. The V and J ends lost 5 bases and 0 bases respectively, with 9 bases between them. CDR3 residues: CASSNRESTDTQYF. The DNA for the CDR3 is TGCGCCAGCAGCAACCGAGAGAGCACAGATACGCAGTATTTT.

As concerns this clone: The identical CDR3 is also encoded by other nucleotide sequences in the sample. The chain employs TRBV25-1 and TRBJ2-2; 7 positions agree with TRBD1. From germline, CDR1 is MGHDK and CDR2 SYGVNS. CDR3 length: 17 residues. The junction had 11 bases not matched to a gene; V was cut back by 7 bases and J by 0 bases. The CDR3 nucleotides are TGTGCCAGCACAAGTGACAGGGTTCTCGCGAACACCGGGGAGCTGTTTTTT. This encodes CASTSDRVLANTGELFF.

In its sample, this clone ranks as medium-sized. The sample carries other DNA sequences with the same CDR3. The chain is built from TRBV6-1 and TRBJ1-6; D is uncertain. CDR3 size: 13 residues. Germline V lookup: CDR1 MNHNS, CDR2 SASEGT. V was trimmed by 3 bases and J by 10 bases, leaving 10 bases between them. The CDR3 here is CASSDTDPSPLHF. The CDR3 DNA is TGTGCCAGCAGTGATACAGATCCCTCACCCCTCCACTTT.

The rearrangement uses TRBV4-1 and TRBJ2-7; 15 bases map to TRBD2. CDR1 and CDR2 from the germline V gene are MGHRA and YSYEKL. CDR3 size: 16 residues. The V segment lost 4 bases and the J segment 4 bases; nucleotides outside the gene matches: 5. The CDR3 region is CASSRGLAGGNYEQYF. Here the CDR3 DNA reads TGCGCCAGCAGCCGAGGACTAGCGGGAGGGAATTACGAGCAGTACTTC.

This clone was observed a single time. V gene TRBV10-3 combines with J gene TRBJ2-5, with 9 positions matching TRBD2. This CDR3 has 19 amino acids. J lost 1 base, V lost 0 bases, and 12 bases had no gene match. Germline V lookup: CDR1 ENHRY, CDR2 SYGVKD. The CDR3 nucleotides read TGTGCCATCAGTGAGTCTTCGGCTAGCGGGGAGATCTCCCAAGAGACCCAGTACTTC. This translates into CAISESSASGEISQETQYF.